Sequencing of this T cell receptor beta chain was carried out in a study of blood T cell repertoires in COVID-19. Study-level information: Specimens from acute and convalescent COVID-19 originated in the United States, Italy and Spain. Sample material is recorded as cDNA or gDNA derived from T cells, B-cell-depleted T cells, or PBMCs.

Germline V CDR1 and CDR2: LGHDT, YNNKEL (reference sequence). This CDR3 is 14 amino acids long. V was pared by 4 bases and J by 4 bases, with 8 bases between. In this sample, this clone turned up once. Original handling: Amplification of reference gene primers was used by the study to estimate nucleated cell counts. Profiled with immunoSEQ multiplex PCR; TCRdb holds only in-frame clones, not every one. D and trimming were read from the DNA, whereas the V and J calls and clone size are those reported in that table. This sample yields about 220,000 clones, of which approximately 90% are seen a single time; roughly 10% belongs to the top ten.

The clonotype was recovered from a woman in her forties or fifties with COVID-19, enrolled during active disease. The chain carries TRBV3-1 (or the pseudogene TRBV3-2) and TRBJ1-6; D unresolved. Source material: peripheral blood. CDR3 in DNA: TGTGCCAGCAGCCGTGAGGGATATAATTCACCCCTCCACTTT. Protein sequence: CASSREGYNSPLHF.